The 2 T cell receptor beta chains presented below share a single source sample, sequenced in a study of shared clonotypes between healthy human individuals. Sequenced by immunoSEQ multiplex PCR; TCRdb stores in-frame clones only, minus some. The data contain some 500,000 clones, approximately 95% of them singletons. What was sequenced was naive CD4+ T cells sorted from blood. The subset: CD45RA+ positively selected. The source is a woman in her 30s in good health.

The CDR3 nucleotides are TGTGCCAGCAGAAGGACTAGCGGATACACAGATACGCAGTATTTT. Protein sequence: CASRRTSGYTDTQYF. V gene TRBV6-5 combines with J gene TRBJ2-3, with 10 bases lining up with TRBD2. The CDR3 covers 15 residues. The V gene's germline CDR1 is MNHEY and CDR2 SVGAGI. The V segment lost 6 bases and the J segment 2 bases; nucleotides outside the gene matches: 5.

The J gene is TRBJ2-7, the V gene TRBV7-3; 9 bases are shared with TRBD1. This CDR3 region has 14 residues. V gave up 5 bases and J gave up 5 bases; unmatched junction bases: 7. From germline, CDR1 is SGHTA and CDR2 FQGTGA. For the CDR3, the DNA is TGTGCCAGCAGCCGACGACAGGGGGGACACGAGCAGTACTTC. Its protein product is CASSRRQGGHEQYF.